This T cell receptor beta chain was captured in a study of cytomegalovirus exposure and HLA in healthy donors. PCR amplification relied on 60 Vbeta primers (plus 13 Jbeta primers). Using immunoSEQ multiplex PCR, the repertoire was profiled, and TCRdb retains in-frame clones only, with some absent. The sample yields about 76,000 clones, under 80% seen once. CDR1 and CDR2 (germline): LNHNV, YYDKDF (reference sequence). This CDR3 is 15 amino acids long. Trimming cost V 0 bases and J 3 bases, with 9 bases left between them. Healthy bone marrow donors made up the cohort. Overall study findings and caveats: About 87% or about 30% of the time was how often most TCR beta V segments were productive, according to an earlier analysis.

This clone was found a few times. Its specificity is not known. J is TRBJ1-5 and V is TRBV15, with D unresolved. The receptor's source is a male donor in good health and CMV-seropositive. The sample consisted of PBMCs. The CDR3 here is CATSRDIGDNQPQHF. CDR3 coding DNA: TGTGCCACCAGCAGAGATATCGGGGACAATCAGCCCCAGCATTTT.